These 7 T cell receptor beta chains came from one sample sequenced in a study. One entry per CDR3 protein, called by TCRdb with MiXCR from the RT-PCR reads. This sample has almost 700,000 distinct CDR3 sequences, with 12% to 15% found just once. Sample: memory CD4+ T cells from blood. The receptors were gathered from a female donor in good health, serving as a healthy control.

This clonotype was seen only a few times. The V call is TRBV7-2, the J call TRBJ2-3; TRBD2 agrees at 13 bases. Unmatched junction bases numbered 7, after V lost 5 bases and J lost 5 bases. Germline V gene data show CDR1 as SGHTA and CDR2 as FQGNSA. This CDR3 contains 16 residues. The CDR3 DNA follows: TGTGCCAGCAGCGCCGGACTAGCGGGAGAGGGAGATACGCAGTATTTT. This sequence encodes CASSAGLAGEGDTQYF.

This clonotype was seen only a few times. V gene TRBV7-8 combines with J gene TRBJ2-7; D is unclear. The CDR3 is 11 amino acids. V was shortened by 1 base and J by 10 bases, with 8 bases between the two germline ends. Germline values: CDR1 SGHVS, CDR2 FQNEAQ. The CDR3 sequence: CASSLEQYQYF. In DNA, the CDR3 is TGTGCCAGCAGCTTAGAGCAGTATCAGTACTTC.

Here the CDR3 reads CASSQEVQLAGGYTGELFF. DNA of the CDR3: TGCGCCAGCAGCCAAGAGGTGCAACTAGCGGGGGGGTACACCGGGGAGCTGTTTTTT. This sequence joins TRBV4-3 and TRBJ2-2; 13 positions match TRBD2. This CDR3 comprises 19 residues. Losses at the gene ends were 0 bases for V and 3 bases for J; bases not matched to a gene: 7. Germline V gene sequence: CDR1 LGHNA, CDR2 YSLEER.

The V gene is TRBV4-3, the J gene TRBJ2-1; 8 bases are a match to TRBD1. The germline V gene encodes CDR1 LGHNA and CDR2 YSLEER. Losses at the gene ends were 3 bases for V and 8 bases for J; bases not matched to a gene: 12. This CDR3 spans 16 amino acids. CDR3 DNA sequence: TGCGCCAGCAGCCATATTTACGGACAGGGCGTCGATGAGCAGTTCTTC. Its translation is CASSHIYGQGVDEQFF.

The chain joins TRBV11-2 to TRBJ2-3, with D possibly matching TRBD2 (6 bases). The CDR3 length is 16 residues. Deletions cut 3 bases from V and 2 bases from J, with 15 bases between. Germline V CDR1 and CDR2: SGHAT, FQNNGV. CDR3: CASSLLWGVTTDTQYF. CDR3 nucleotides: TGTGCCAGCAGCTTGTTGTGGGGGGTAACCACAGATACGCAGTATTTT.

CDR3 region: CATSRDQIGSWSYEQYF. CDR3 nucleotides: TGTGCCACCAGCAGAGATCAAATCGGGTCCTGGAGCTACGAGCAGTACTTC. The chain is built from TRBV15 and TRBJ2-7; unclear D gene. CDR1 and CDR2 (germline): LNHNV, YYDKDF (reference sequence). V was trimmed by 0 bases and J by 3 bases, leaving 18 bases between them. This CDR3 region has 17 residues.

As DNA, the CDR3 is TGTGCCAGCAGCTCATACCACGGCGGGGGGACTAGCACAGATACGCAGTATTTT. Protein sequence: CASSSYHGGGTSTDTQYF. The chain couples TRBV5-4 to TRBJ2-3, with 8 positions matching TRBD2. From germline, CDR1 is SGHNT and CDR2 YYREEE (reference sequence). Germline trimming cut 3 bases from V and 0 bases from J; bases unmatched to any gene: 12. This CDR3 contains 18 residues.